Listed here are 29 T cell receptor beta chains from one sample, sequenced in a study of naive and memory T cell subsets. The beta constant-region primer was an equimolar mix of two oligonucleotides covering TRBC1 and TRBC2. The ligated cDNA underwent four PCR rounds using SP2 and nested alpha and beta constant-region primers. TCRdb called the UMI-ligation and nested PCR reads again in MiXCR, with one record for every CDR3 protein. The sample yields 98,000 or so distinct CDR3 sequences, more than 14% seen once. Findings and caveats of the study: Especially in CD8 cells, naive repertoires contained a few larger clonotypes, possibly CD45RA-re-expressing memory cells.

These receptors have no known antigen. Sample: naive CD8+ T cells from blood. The receptors stem from a human donor in good health.

V and J are TRBV3-1 and TRBJ2-7; D call uncertain. This CDR3 has 14 amino acids. Trimming left V 0 bases short and J 6 bases short, with 12 bases between. The germline V gene has CDR1 LGHDT and CDR2 YNNKEL (reference sequence). The CDR3 reads CASSQESTLPEQYF. In DNA form, the CDR3 reads TGTGCCAGCAGCCAAGAGTCTACCCTCCCCGAGCAGTACTTC.

This rearrangement joins TRBV3-1 to TRBJ2-7; TRBD2 matches at 8 bases. The CDR3 runs 14 residues. Losses at the gene ends were 1 base for V and 3 bases for J; bases not matched to a gene: 2. Germline loops: CDR1 LGHDT, CDR2 YNNKEL (reference sequence). The CDR3 loop reads CASSQAGGIYEQYF. CDR3 DNA: TGTGCCAGCAGCCAAGCGGGGGGGATCTACGAGCAGTACTTC.

This clonotype occurred a few times. The rearrangement uses TRBV4-1 and TRBJ2-3; no clear D. Germline loops: CDR1 MGHRA, CDR2 YSYEKL. With 4 bases removed from V and 0 bases from J, the gap between germline ends came to 8 bases. This CDR3 region has 14 residues. The CDR3 reads CASSLNPSTDTQYF. The CDR3 DNA reads as TGCGCCAGCAGCCTGAACCCCAGCACAGATACGCAGTATTTT.

This clonotype was recorded many times. The chain combines TRBV4-2 with TRBJ2-1; D is uncertain. V dropped 2 bases and J dropped 3 bases, with 11 bases sitting between them. Germline values: CDR1 LGHNA, CDR2 YNFKEQ. This CDR3 contains 15 residues. Here the CDR3 reads CASSQLSTDYNEQFF. The CDR3, as DNA: TGTGCCAGCAGCCAACTCTCCACTGACTACAATGAGCAGTTCTTC.

This clonotype was counted between two and nine times. The gene calls are TRBV7-6 and TRBJ1-1, with D perhaps matching TRBD1 (6 bases). In germline, CDR1 is SGHVS, CDR2 FNYEAQ. The CDR3 is 15 amino acids. Trimming cost V 6 bases and J 2 bases, with 16 bases left between them. In DNA, the CDR3 is TGTGCCAGCAGTTACAAACAGGGAGGAAACACTGAAGCTTTCTTT. This encodes CASSYKQGGNTEAFF.

The DNA of the CDR3 is TGTGCCAGCAGCGGTGGTAACTATGGCTACACCTTC. It is translated as CASSGGNYGYTF. The rearrangement joins TRBV28 to TRBJ1-2; D gene ambiguous. The CDR3 has 12 amino acids. V gave up 6 bases and J gave up 1 base, with 6 bases separating them. CDR1 is MDHEN, CDR2 SYDVKM, per germline.

This clonotype was observed many times. The V call is TRBV4-3, the J call TRBJ2-2; 9 positions match TRBD2. Germline values: CDR1 LGHNA, CDR2 YSLEER. Germline trimming cut 0 bases from V and 3 bases from J; bases unmatched to any gene: 14. The CDR3 runs to 20 residues. CDR3 sequence reads: CASSQEATFYSGSDTGELFF. In DNA, the CDR3 is TGCGCCAGCAGCCAAGAAGCCACCTTCTATAGCGGGAGTGACACCGGGGAGCTGTTTTTT.

This clonotype occurred a few times. V and J are TRBV7-3 and TRBJ2-1; 8 positions agree with TRBD2. CDR1 is SGHTA, CDR2 FQGTGA, per germline. This CDR3 contains 12 residues. Trimming cost V 5 bases and J 8 bases; bases outside gene matches: 2. CDR3 amino acids: CASSRGGDEQFF. The CDR3 coding sequence is TGTGCCAGCAGCCGGGGGGGGGATGAGCAGTTCTTC.

This clonotype came up many times. The chain combines TRBV3-1 with TRBJ1-4; D ambiguous. V was pared by 2 bases and J by 2 bases, with 18 bases between. Germline CDR1 and CDR2: LGHDT and YNNKEL (reference sequence). The CDR3 totals 18 residues. CDR3 DNA sequence: TGTGCCAGCAGCCAAACGGAGGTGATTCACGGTACTAATGAAAAACTGTTTTTT. The encoded protein is CASSQTEVIHGTNEKLFF.

The table lists this clonotype with a few counts. J is TRBJ2-7 and V is TRBV11-3; 7 nucleotides line up with TRBD2. J was trimmed by 3 bases and V by 5 bases; bases with no gene match: 10. The CDR3 contains 15 residues. The V gene's germline CDR1 is SGHNT and CDR2 YENEEA. The CDR3: CASSRRGGTNYEQYF. As DNA, the CDR3 is TGTGCCAGCAGCCGAAGGGGCGGGACTAACTACGAGCAGTACTTC.

The chain joins TRBV5-4 to TRBJ2-7; 7 bases are shared with TRBD1. This CDR3 has 16 residues. V lost 3 bases and J lost 3; bases outside the gene matches: 12. Germline CDR1 reads SGHNT; CDR2 reads YYREEE (reference sequence). The CDR3: CASSWWTGTSVYEQYF. CDR3 nucleotide sequence: TGTGCCAGCAGCTGGTGGACAGGAACGTCGGTCTACGAGCAGTACTTC.

This clonotype appeared many times. The V and J genes are TRBV20-1 and TRBJ2-1; 7 bases align to TRBD2. The CDR3 sequence is 14 residues long. Unmatched junction bases numbered 12, after V lost 6 bases and J lost 7 bases. The V gene's germline CDR1 is DFQATT and CDR2 SNEGSKA (reference sequence). CDR3 DNA sequence: TGCAGTGCCAGCCTTAGCGGGCCCGAGAATGAGCAGTTCTTC. It is translated as CSASLSGPENEQFF.

As regards this clonotype: A much bigger clone sits one base away, suggesting this may be a read error. This chain uses TRBV4-3 with TRBJ2-7; 13 bases are a match to TRBD2. CDR1 and CDR2 from the germline V gene are LGHNA and YSLEER. CDR3 length equals 15 residues. CDR3 sequence reads: CSSSQWTSGSNEQYF. CDR3 nucleotide sequence: TGCTCCAGCAGCCAATGGACTAGCGGGAGTAATGAGCAGTACTTC.

This clonotype was found a few times. The chain carries TRBV7-2 and TRBJ2-1; 9 bases fit TRBD1. After removal of 5 bases from V and 7 bases from J, the junction contained 12 bases not matched to a gene. The length of the CDR3 is 16 residues. CDR1 is SGHTA, CDR2 FQGNSA, per germline. The CDR3 coding sequence is TGTGCCAGCAGCCACCCCCGGGACAGGGCAATAAATGAGCAGTTCTTC. Residues: CASSHPRDRAINEQFF. Full variable domain (remainder filled in from reference TRBV7-2 and TRBJ2-1): GAGVSQSPSNKVTEKGKDVELRCDPISGHTALYWYRQSLGQGLEFLIYFQGNSAPDKSGLPSDRFSAERTGGSVSTLTIQRTQQEDSAVYLCASSHPRDRAINEQFFGPGTRLTVL.

This chain uses TRBV13 with TRBJ2-1, with 7 positions matching TRBD2. The CDR3 is 14 residues long. CDR1 and CDR2 (germline): PRHDT, FYEKMQ (reference sequence). The ends lost 5 bases at V and 15 bases at J; junction bases unmatched: 16. This CDR3 is CASSLRNREASAFF. DNA for the CDR3: TGTGCCAGCAGCCTCCGGAACCGGGAGGCCAGCGCGTTCTTC.

This clonotype was seen many times. The chain recombines TRBV29-1 with TRBJ2-7; 7 bases are shared with TRBD1. Germline lookup yields CDR1 SQVTM and CDR2 ANQGSEA. This CDR3 spans 13 amino acids. V lost 6 bases and J lost 5; bases outside the gene matches: 10. The CDR3 here is CSVEQGNRDEQYF. CDR3 coding DNA: TGCAGCGTGGAACAGGGGAATCGGGACGAGCAGTACTTC.

A note on this clonotype: A junction end diverges from the germline sequence, so it may reflect a read error. CDR3 DNA sequence: TGTGCCAGCAGTGATCCCGGAGGATCGGGTTCTTCTATACCCACGTCCTTC. Its translation is CASSDPGGSGSSIPTSF. The V and J genes are TRBV25-1 and TRBJ2-4; weak D call: TRBD2 (5 bases). The germline V gene encodes CDR1 MGHDK and CDR2 SYGVNS. This CDR3 spans 17 amino acids.

The rearrangement joins TRBV7-6 to TRBJ2-7; D possibly uses TRBD1 or TRBD2 (6 bases each). Germline V gene sequence: CDR1 SGHVS, CDR2 FNYEAQ. The CDR3 length is 15 residues. The ends were cut back, 3 bases at V and 4 bases at J, with 16 bases in the middle. The CDR3 here is CASSFQAEGTYEQYF. DNA of the CDR3: TGTGCCAGCAGCTTTCAGGCGGAGGGGACATACGAGCAGTACTTC.

The gene calls are TRBV27 and TRBJ1-1, with a tentative D call TRBD1 (5 bases). The CDR3 covers 11 residues. The germline gives CDR1 MNHEY, CDR2 SMNVEV (reference sequence). V shed 7 bases and J shed 10 bases, with 13 bases lying between them. The CDR3 DNA is TGTGCCAGCAACAATGGGGCTCGAGCTTTCTTT. This encodes CASNNGARAFF.

A few counts support this clonotype. The chain joins TRBV6-2 or TRBV6-3 to TRBJ1-2, with D unclear. CDR3 size: 16 residues. CDR1 is MNHEY, CDR2 SVGEGT, per germline. Trimming took off 3 bases at V and 0 bases at J, with 14 bases between the two ends. Here the CDR3 reads CASSYAPMGANYGYTF. The CDR3 bases are TGTGCCAGCAGTTATGCGCCAATGGGAGCTAACTATGGCTACACCTTC.

This clonotype turned up a few times. This chain links TRBV6-2 or TRBV6-3 with TRBJ1-5, with D possibly being TRBD1 (5 bases). This CDR3 has 13 residues. Germline CDR1 reads MNHEY; CDR2 reads SVGEGT. V lost 5 bases and J lost 7, with 12 bases in between. CDR3 DNA: TGTGCCAGCAGTGCAGGGCTGTGGCAGCCCCAGCATTTT. Its protein product is CASSAGLWQPQHF.

The J gene is TRBJ2-5, the V gene TRBV29-1; D is ambiguous. Per germline, CDR1 SQVTM and CDR2 ANQGSEA. Deletions cut 0 bases from V and 0 bases from J, with 20 bases between. The CDR3 sequence is 18 residues long. The chain's CDR3 is CSVEDLPPSVEYQETQYF. As DNA, the CDR3 is TGCAGCGTTGAAGATCTCCCCCCATCCGTAGAGTACCAAGAGACCCAGTACTTC.

This clonotype was recorded a few times. The chain's CDR3 is CASGLAEETQYF. DNA for the CDR3: TGTGCCAGTGGACTAGCGGAAGAGACCCAGTACTTC. The rearrangement uses TRBV7-9 and TRBJ2-5; 10 bases fit TRBD2. CDR1 and CDR2 from the germline V gene are SEHNR and FQNEAQ (reference sequence). J gave up 3 bases and V 9 bases, and 1 base lay outside the gene matches. The CDR3 runs 12 residues. Combining the CDR3 with reference TRBV7-9 and TRBJ2-5 gives the whole variable domain DTGVSQNPRHKITKRGQNVTFRCDPISEHNRLYWYRQTLGQGPEFLTYFQNEAQLEKSRLLSDRFSAERPKGSFSTLEIQRTEQGDSAMYLCASGLAEETQYFGPGTRLLVL.

Only a few counts were recorded for this clonotype. This chain links TRBV7-3 with TRBJ1-2; D is perhaps TRBD1 (6 bases). There are 14 residues in the CDR3. Germline CDR1 is SGHTA and CDR2 is FQGTGA. The germline V and J ends were trimmed by 1 base and 7 bases, with 13 bases remaining between them. The CDR3 coding sequence is TGTGCCAGCAGCTTAAATACAGGGTATAGTGGCTACACCTTC. This sequence encodes CASSLNTGYSGYTF.

This clonotype was detected a few times. This chain connects TRBV29-1 to TRBJ1-1; D uncertain. CDR1 is SQVTM and CDR2 is ANQGSEA in the germline V gene. Trimming removed 8 bases from V and 2 bases from J, with 12 bases in between. This CDR3 region has 12 residues. The CDR3 DNA sequence: TGCAGCTGGGCGGAAGAAAACACTGAAGCTTTCTTT. Its protein is CSWAEENTEAFF.

This clonotype showed up just a few times. The rearrangement uses TRBV29-1 and TRBJ2-2; 8 bases match TRBD1. This CDR3 region has 13 residues. Germline CDR1 and CDR2: SQVTM and ANQGSEA. J gave up 8 bases and V 0 bases, and 2 bases lay outside the gene matches. DNA of the CDR3: TGCAGCGTTGAAGATCAGGGGGCAGGGGAGCTGTTTTTT. This sequence encodes CSVEDQGAGELFF.

This clonotype was seen repeatedly, ten times or more. V usage is TRBV9 and J usage is TRBJ2-3; D is perhaps TRBD1 or TRBD2 (5 bases each). The ends were cut back, 1 base at V and 2 bases at J, with 8 bases in the middle. The CDR3 totals 14 residues. Germline CDR1 reads SGDLS; CDR2 reads YYNGEE. CDR3 region: CASSVSGATDTQYF. In nucleotides, the CDR3 is TGTGCCAGCAGCGTATCCGGGGCCACAGATACGCAGTATTTT.

The sample holds many counts of this clonotype. In DNA form, the CDR3 reads TGTGCCAGCAGCCAAGGAGGCGGGGCAGGTGGTGGGGATACGCAGTATTTT. Its protein is CASSQGGGAGGGDTQYF. The gene calls are TRBV7-9 and TRBJ2-3; TRBD2 is a possible D gene (6 bases). The V end was cut by 5 bases, the J end by 6 bases, with 24 bases between. From germline, CDR1 is SEHNR and CDR2 FQNEAQ (reference sequence). The CDR3 contains 17 residues.

There are a few counts of this clonotype. The rearrangement links TRBV9 to TRBJ1-1; D call uncertain. Trimming pared 0 bases from V and 5 bases from J, leaving 8 bases between. The CDR3 runs to 13 residues. Germline-derived CDR1 and CDR2 are SGDLS and YYNGEE. The CDR3 nucleotides are TGTGCCAGCAGCGTAGGCGGGAGAACTGAAGCTTTCTTT. Residues: CASSVGGRTEAFF.